This TCR beta chain stems from a study of PD-1 blockade in classical Hodgkin lymphoma. Overall study context: Nivolumab was given intravenously to patients at 3 mg/kg every 2 weeks.

Brentuximab vedotin exposure varied, and every patient relapsed after autologous stem cell transplantation. Applied to thawed PBMCs, magnetic negative selection was the method used to isolate CD8+ T cells. The best responses consisted of complete response, partial response or progressive disease. The assay was immunoSEQ multiplex PCR, and TCRdb's table has in-frame clones only and misses some. The sample lists more than 25,000 clones, around 88% occurring once. The germline V and J ends were trimmed by 3 bases and 5 bases, with 13 bases remaining between them. The CDR3 is 14 residues long. CDR1 MGHRA and CDR2 YSYEKL come from the germline V gene.

J is TRBJ2-5 and V is TRBV4-1, with D possibly being TRBD2 (6 bases). The clonotype originates from a human donor with classical Hodgkin lymphoma. Specimen: CD8+ T cells from blood, collected at baseline. CDR3 protein: CASSHGGPIETQYF. The CDR3 DNA reads TGCGCCAGCAGCCACGGAGGGCCAATCGAGACCCAGTACTTC.